The table lists the clone carrying this T cell receptor (beta chain) with many counts. These data are taken from a study of breast tumors, draining lymph nodes, adjacent tissues. One entry per CDR3 protein results from TCRdb running MiXCR on the multiplex PCR reads. The data show about 120,000 distinct CDR3 sequences, around 20% seen once. Samples came from axillary lymph nodes draining the breast cancer. V was clipped by 3 bases and J by 2 bases; unmatched bases: 4. Looked up from germline, CDR1 is DFQATT and CDR2 is SNEGSKA (reference sequence). This CDR3 comprises 15 residues. The sequencing input was axillary lymph node tissue. This clonotype was sampled from a female donor with breast cancer. Some clones in this sample may be carry-over from other donors' samples. This rearrangement joins TRBV20-1 to TRBJ2-1; TRBD1 matches 10 bases. For the CDR3, the DNA is TGCAGTGCTAGTATCGGACAGGGGGCCTACAATGAGCAGTTCTTC. This encodes CSASIGQGAYNEQFF.